This TCR beta chain appears in the sequencing data of a study of cytomegalovirus exposure and HLA in healthy donors. As for this clone: No antigen is known for it.

Study-wide results and caveats: Subsequent analysis showed first-cohort TCR clusters tending to co-occur in 95 to 150 validation repertoires.

Produced via immunoSEQ multiplex PCR; TCRdb's table is partial and in-frame only. The table includes 100,000 to 150,000 clones, roughly nine tenths detected once. J lost 1 base, V lost 4 bases, and 9 bases had no gene match. From germline, CDR1 is SEHNR and CDR2 FQNEAQ (reference sequence). CDR3 length equals 17 residues. The sequence came from a woman between 18 and 29 years old in good health and CMV-seronegative. Sample: PBMCs. This chain joins TRBV7-9 and TRBJ1-5; 8 bases are a match to TRBD1. CDR3: CASSSWTGTGSNQPQHF. The CDR3 nucleotides are TGTGCCAGCAGCTCATGGACAGGGACAGGAAGCAATCAGCCCCAGCATTTT.